Here is one T cell receptor beta chain with its context. These data belong to a study of blood T cell repertoires in COVID-19. The wider study: COVID-19 samples collected from the United States, Italy and Spain covered acute and convalescent phases. T cells, B-cell-depleted T cells, or PBMCs provided the cDNA or gDNA that served as material.

V shed 5 bases, J shed 5 bases, and the junction held 14 bases outside the gene matches. Germline CDR1 is SGHNT and CDR2 is YYREEE (reference sequence). The CDR3 extends over 18 amino acids. Per the original data handling: Estimates of nucleated cell counts were drawn from the amplification of reference gene primers. Only in-frame clones appear in the TCRdb table, and some are missing; sequencing was by immunoSEQ multiplex PCR. Clone size and the V and J calls come from that table; the DNA yielded D and trimming. The sample has around 170,000 clones, approximately 79% seen once. Sequenced material: peripheral blood. The sequence came from a man between 25 and 39 years old with active or convalescent COVID-19. The chain recombines TRBV5-4 with TRBJ2-5; 14 nucleotides agree with TRBD2. This chain's CDR3 is CASSLPGLAGVFGETQYF. The CDR3 DNA sequence: TGTGCCAGCAGTTTACCGGGACTAGCGGGAGTTTTCGGGGAGACCCAGTACTTC.